This T cell receptor beta chain derives from a study of blood T cell repertoires in COVID-19 (TCRdb year 2020). Regarding the research as a whole: Samples from collaborators originated in the United States, Italy and Spain and spanned both the acute and convalescent phases of COVID-19. Sample metadata almost always included a de-identified subject ID, COVID-19 status, age in years and sex. The samples were drawn from two sources: the first 160 participants of the ongoing ImmuneRACE study, and approximately 1,300 subjects contributed by 6 global collaborators. Where available, HLA class I and class II types were taken from metadata supplied by the sample provider and were not determined by assay-based typing. The prospective study material was composed of cDNA or gDNA derived from T cells, B-cell-depleted T cells, or PBMCs. Deeply sampled blood TCRbeta repertoires from subjects exposed to, actively infected with, or recovered from COVID-19 were included in the dataset. The repertoires were released in a freely available public database intended as a resource for research on the immune response to SARS-CoV-2. General conclusions and limits of the study: How much clinical and demographic metadata was included differed by source and by participant, and the metadata was provided uncurated.

TCRbeta CDR3 regions were amplified from genomic DNA using the immunoSEQ Assay, a bias-controlled multiplex PCR. Concerning the study's data processing: The number of nucleated cells in each sample was estimated from the amplification of reference gene primers within the assay. To quantify the absolute abundance of each unique TCRbeta CDR3 rearrangement, sequence reads were collapsed and filtered. For each sample, productive Simpson clonality was calculated as the square root of Simpson's diversity index over productive rearrangements. TCRdb retrieved this table from immuneACCESS and kept in-frame rearrangements only. Not all clones are present; in checked studies, unresolved V genes account for under half, and no reason is known for the remainder. D and trimming were read from the DNA, whereas the V and J calls and clone size are those reported in that table. This sample has around 200,000 clones in its table, and 83% of those were observed once. Roughly 1.3% of the sample belongs to the ten largest clones.

One collaborating source in Seattle enrolled patients while the patients were actively infected and followed the patients over time throughout the course of disease. Whole blood was collected in K2EDTA tubes by collaborating institutions according to the institutions' own protocols. For TCRbeta analysis, collaborator samples were shipped as frozen whole blood, as isolated PBMCs, or as DNA extracted from either sample type. Points on this clone: The antigen this receptor binds is unknown. No base-level quality is on record; no much larger clone is a single base apart.

Sequenced material: peripheral blood. The source is a woman between 25 and 40 years old with COVID-19, enrolled during active disease.

The nucleotide sequence is given as TGTGCCAGCAGGGCGACAGGGGAAGGAAAGCCCCAGCATTTT. This is translated as CASRATGEGKPQHF. This chain is built from TRBV28 and TRBJ1-5, with 8 junctional bases fitting TRBD1. At the junction V is shortened by 6 bases and J by 8 bases; bases outside the gene matches: 9. CDR1 and CDR2 are read off the germline V gene as MDHEN and SYDVKM. The CDR3 contains 14 residues, cysteine and phenylalanine counted. CDR3 DNA only is kept here, 42 bases in frame from base 1.